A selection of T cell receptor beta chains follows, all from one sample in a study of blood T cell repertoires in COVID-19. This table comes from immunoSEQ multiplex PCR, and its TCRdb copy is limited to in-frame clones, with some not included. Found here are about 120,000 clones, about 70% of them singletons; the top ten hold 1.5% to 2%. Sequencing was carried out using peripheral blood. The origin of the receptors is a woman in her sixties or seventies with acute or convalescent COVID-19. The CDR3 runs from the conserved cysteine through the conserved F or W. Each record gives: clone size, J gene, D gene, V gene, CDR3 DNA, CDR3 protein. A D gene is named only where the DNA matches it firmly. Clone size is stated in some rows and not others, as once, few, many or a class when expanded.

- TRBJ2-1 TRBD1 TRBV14 TGTGCCAGCAGCCAATTATCCGGGACAGGGACGAAGAATGAGCAGTTCTTC CASSQLSGTGTKNEQFF
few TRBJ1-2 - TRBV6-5 TGTGCCAGCAGTTACTCGGCGGGGCAGGGTGGCTATGGCTACACCTTC CASSYSAGQGGYGYTF
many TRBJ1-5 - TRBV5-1 TGCGCCAGCAGGGGAGGGCTTGATAGCAATCAGCCCCAGCATTTT CASRGGLDSNQPQHF
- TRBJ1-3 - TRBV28 TGTGCCAGCAGTTTATTGACAGTTCCTTTTGGAAACACCATATATTTT CASSLLTVPFGNTIYF
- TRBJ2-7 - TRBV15 TGTGCCACCAGCAGAGATCGTTATAGAGAGCAGTACTTC CATSRDRYREQYF
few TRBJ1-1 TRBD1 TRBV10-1 TGCGCCAGCAGTGCCAGACAGGGGACGTTGAACACTGAAGCTTTCTTT CASSARQGTLNTEAFF
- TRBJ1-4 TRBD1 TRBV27 TGTGCCAGCAGTGAAGACAGGGGGACGAATGAAAAACTGTTTTTT CASSEDRGTNEKLFF
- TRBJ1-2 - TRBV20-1 TGCAGTGCCCCTGGGGCCTATGGCTACACCTTC CSAPGAYGYTF
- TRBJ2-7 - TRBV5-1 TGCGCCAGCAGCTCCGGGGACTCCTACGAGCAGTACTTC CASSSGDSYEQYF
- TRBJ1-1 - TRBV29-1 TGCAGCGTTGAAGAATCGGGGGGAAACACTGAAGCTTTCTTT CSVEESGGNTEAFF
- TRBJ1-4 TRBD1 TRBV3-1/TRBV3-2 TGTGCCAGCAGCCAAAAGGGGGCGGCGGGTGAAAAACTGTTTTTT CASSQKGAAGEKLFF
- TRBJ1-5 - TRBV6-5 TGTGCCAGCAGCTTGGGTGGACAGCCTTATCAGCCCCAGCATTTT CASSLGGQPYQPQHF
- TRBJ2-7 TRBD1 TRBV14 TGTGCCAGCAGCCAGTGGACAGGGAACAACGAGCAGTACTTC CASSQWTGNNEQYF
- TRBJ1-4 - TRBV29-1 TGCAGCGTTCAACCGCGGGAGGCTGGGCAGGATGAAAAACTGTTTTTT CSVQPREAGQDEKLFF
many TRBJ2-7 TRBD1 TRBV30 TGTGCCTGGACCGGGACAGGGACCTACGAGCAGTACTTC CAWTGTGTYEQYF
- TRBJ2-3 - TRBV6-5 TGTGCCAGCAGCCGAGTTTTCACAGATACGCAGTATTTT CASSRVFTDTQYF
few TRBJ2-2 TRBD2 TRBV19 TGTGCCAGTAGTACTAGCGGGAGAAACGGGGAGCTGTTTTTT CASSTSGRNGELFF
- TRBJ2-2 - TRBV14 TGTGCCAGCAGCATAAACACCGGGGAGCTGTTTTTT CASSINTGELFF
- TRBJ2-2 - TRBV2 TGTGCCAGCAGTGGGGGGGGCCATTTGGCCGGGGAGCTGTTTTTT CASSGGGHLAGELFF
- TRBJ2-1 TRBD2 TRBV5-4 TGTGCCAGCGAATCCGCTAGCGGGAGCTCCTACAATGAGCAGTTCTTC CASESASGSSYNEQFF
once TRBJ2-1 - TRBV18 TGTGCCAGCTCACCCCAACCCGGGAGTAAGGGTGACAATGAGCAGTTCTTC CASSPQPGSKGDNEQFF
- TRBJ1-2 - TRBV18 TGTGCCAGCTCACCACCGACCAGGGATGGCTACACCTTC CASSPPTRDGYTF
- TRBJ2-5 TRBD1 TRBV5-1 TGCGCCAGCAGCTCGGGACAGTTAGAGACCCAGTACTTC CASSSGQLETQYF
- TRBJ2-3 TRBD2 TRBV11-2 TGTGCCAGCAGCTTAGATCTGGGCGGGGGACTCACAGATACGCAGTATTTT CASSLDLGGGLTDTQYF
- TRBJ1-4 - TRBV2 TGTGCCAGCAGTTTAAGGGAGGGGAATGAAAAACTGTTTTTT CASSLREGNEKLFF
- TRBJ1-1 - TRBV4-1 TGCGCCAGCAGCCAAGTTCAGGGCCCTGAAGCTTTCTTT CASSQVQGPEAFF
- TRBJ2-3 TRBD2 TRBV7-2 TGTGCCAGCAGCCATGCGATTCCGACTAGCCGCCGCACAGATACGCAGTATTTT CASSHAIPTSRRTDTQYF
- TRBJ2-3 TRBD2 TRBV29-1 TGCAGCGTTGAAGAGACTAGCGGGAGAGATACGCAGTATTTT CSVEETSGRDTQYF
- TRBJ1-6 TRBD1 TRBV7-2 TGTGCCAGCAGCTCAACAGGGGGAGCTAATTCACCCCTCCACTTT CASSSTGGANSPLHF
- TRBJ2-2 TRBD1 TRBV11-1 TGTGCCAGCAGCTTGGACAGGCCATACACCGGGGAGCTGTTTTTT CASSLDRPYTGELFF
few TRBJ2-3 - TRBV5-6 TGTGCCAGCAGCTTGGCCTCGGCGGGGGCCCTGCAGTATTTT CASSLASAGALQYF
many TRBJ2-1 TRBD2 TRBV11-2 TGTGCCAGCAGCTTAAGCCCTAGCGGGAGGTCAAGTCACAATGAGCAGTTCTTC CASSLSPSGRSSHNEQFF
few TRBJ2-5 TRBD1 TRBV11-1 TGTGCCAGCAGCTTAACACAGGGGGGAGAGACCCAGTACTTC CASSLTQGGETQYF
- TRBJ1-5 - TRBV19 TGTGCCAGTAAGGTTGGAGTAGGCATTCAGCCCTGGCCCCAGCATTTT CASKVGVGIQPWPQHF
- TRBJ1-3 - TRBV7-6 TGTGCCAGCAGCTTAGCCAGGGCGAACTCTGGAAACACCATATATTTT CASSLARANSGNTIYF
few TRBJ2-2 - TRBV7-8 TGTGCCAGCAGCCCCGACACCGGGGAGCTGTTTTTT CASSPDTGELFF
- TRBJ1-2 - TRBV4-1 TGCGCCAGCAGCCAAGCCACCGCGCAGGGGATCGACTATGGCTACACCTTC CASSQATAQGIDYGYTF